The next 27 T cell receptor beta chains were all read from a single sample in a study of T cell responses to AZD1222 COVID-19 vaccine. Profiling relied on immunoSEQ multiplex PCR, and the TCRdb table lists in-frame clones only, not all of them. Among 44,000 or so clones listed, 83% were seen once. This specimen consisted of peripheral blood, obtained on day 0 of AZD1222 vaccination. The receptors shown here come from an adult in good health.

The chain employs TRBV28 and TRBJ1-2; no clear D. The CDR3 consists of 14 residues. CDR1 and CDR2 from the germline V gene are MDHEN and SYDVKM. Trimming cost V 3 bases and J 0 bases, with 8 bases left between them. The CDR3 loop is CASSLTPANYGYTF. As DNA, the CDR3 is TGTGCCAGCAGTTTGACACCTGCTAACTATGGCTACACCTTC.

Here the CDR3 DNA reads TGCGCCAGCAGCCAAGCGTTCAGGGGGGGGACTGAAGCTTTCTTT. Translated: CASSQAFRGGTEAFF. V gene TRBV4-1 combines with J gene TRBJ1-1, with 7 bases fitting TRBD1. J gave up 5 bases and V 1 base, and 7 bases lay outside the gene matches. Germline assignment: CDR1 MGHRA and CDR2 YSYEKL. This CDR3 contains 15 residues.

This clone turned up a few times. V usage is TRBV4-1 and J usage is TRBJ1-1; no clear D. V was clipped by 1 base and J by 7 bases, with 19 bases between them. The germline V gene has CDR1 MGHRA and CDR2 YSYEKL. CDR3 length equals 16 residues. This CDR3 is CASSQGRYSGDGEAFF. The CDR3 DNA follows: TGCGCCAGCAGCCAAGGAAGGTATTCCGGAGATGGTGAAGCTTTCTTT.

The CDR3: CASNLGGTEAFF. CDR3 nucleotides: TGTGCCAGCAACTTGGGAGGCACTGAAGCTTTCTTT. The chain is built from TRBV7-9 and TRBJ1-1; D ambiguous. Trimming took off 7 bases at V and 4 bases at J, with 10 bases between the two ends. Germline loops: CDR1 SEHNR, CDR2 FQNEAQ (reference sequence). CDR3 length: 12 residues.

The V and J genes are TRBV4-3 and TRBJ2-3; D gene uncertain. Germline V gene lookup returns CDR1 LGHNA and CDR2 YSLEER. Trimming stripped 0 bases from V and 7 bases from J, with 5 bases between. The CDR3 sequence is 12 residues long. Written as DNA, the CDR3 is TGCGCCAGCAGCCAAGATCGTCATACGCAGTATTTT. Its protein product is CASSQDRHTQYF.

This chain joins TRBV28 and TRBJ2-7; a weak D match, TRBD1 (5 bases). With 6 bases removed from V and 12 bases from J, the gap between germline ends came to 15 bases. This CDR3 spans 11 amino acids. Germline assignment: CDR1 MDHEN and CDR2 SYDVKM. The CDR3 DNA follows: TGTGCCAGCAGCTCTCGGCAGGGCAGGTACTTC. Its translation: CASSSRQGRYF.

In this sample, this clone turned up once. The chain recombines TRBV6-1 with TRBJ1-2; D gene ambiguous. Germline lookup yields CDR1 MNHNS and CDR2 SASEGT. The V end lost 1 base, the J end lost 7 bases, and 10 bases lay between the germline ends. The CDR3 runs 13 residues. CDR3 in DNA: TGTGCCAGCAGTGAAGTGAGGGTTGGTGGCTACACCTTC. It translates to CASSEVRVGGYTF.

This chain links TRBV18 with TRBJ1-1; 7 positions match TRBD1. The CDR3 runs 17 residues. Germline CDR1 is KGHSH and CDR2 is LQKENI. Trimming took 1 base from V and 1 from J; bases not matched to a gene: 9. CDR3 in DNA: TGTGCCAGCTCACCACGGGCAGGAGGGGGCAAGAACACTGAAGCTTTCTTT. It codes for CASSPRAGGGKNTEAFF. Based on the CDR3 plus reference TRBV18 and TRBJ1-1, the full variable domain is NAGVMQNPRHLVRRRGQEARLRCSPMKGHSHVYWYRQLPEEGLKFMVYLQKENIIDESGMPKERFSAEFPKEGPSILRIQQVVRGDSAAYFCASSPRAGGGKNTEAFFGQGTRLTVV.

CDR3 sequence (DNA): TGTGCCAGCTCACCATCCTCCCAGGGCTACGAGCAGTACTTC. Amino acid sequence: CASSPSSQGYEQYF. This chain connects TRBV18 to TRBJ2-7; possible D gene TRBD1, 5 bases. Trimming pared 2 bases from V and 3 bases from J, leaving 11 bases between. Looked up from germline, CDR1 is KGHSH and CDR2 is LQKENI. The CDR3 is made up of 14 amino acids.

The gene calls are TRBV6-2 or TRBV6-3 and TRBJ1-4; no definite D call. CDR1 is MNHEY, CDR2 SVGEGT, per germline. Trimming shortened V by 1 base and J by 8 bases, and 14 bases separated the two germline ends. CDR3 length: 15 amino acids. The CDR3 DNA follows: TGTGCCAGCAGTTACTTTCGGGGAATGAAGGAAAAACTGTTTTTT. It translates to CASSYFRGMKEKLFF.

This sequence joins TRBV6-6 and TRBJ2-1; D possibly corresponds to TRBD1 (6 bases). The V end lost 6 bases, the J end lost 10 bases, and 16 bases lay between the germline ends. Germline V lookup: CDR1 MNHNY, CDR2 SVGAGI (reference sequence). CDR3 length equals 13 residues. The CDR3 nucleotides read TGTGCCAGCAGCACCAACACCCAGGGGGAGCAGTTCTTC. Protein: CASSTNTQGEQFF.

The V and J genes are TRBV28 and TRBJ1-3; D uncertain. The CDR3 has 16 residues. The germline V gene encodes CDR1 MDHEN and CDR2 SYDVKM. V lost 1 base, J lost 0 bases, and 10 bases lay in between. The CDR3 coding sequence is TGTGCCAGCAGTTTATTCACCAGCCCCTCTGGAAACACCATATATTTT. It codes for CASSLFTSPSGNTIYF. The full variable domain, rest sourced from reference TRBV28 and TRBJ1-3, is DVKVTQSSRYLVKRTGEKVFLECVQDMDHENMFWYRQDPGLGLRLIYFSYDVKMKEKGDIPEGYSVSREKKERFSLILESASTNQTSMYLCASSLFTSPSGNTIYFGEGSWLTVV.

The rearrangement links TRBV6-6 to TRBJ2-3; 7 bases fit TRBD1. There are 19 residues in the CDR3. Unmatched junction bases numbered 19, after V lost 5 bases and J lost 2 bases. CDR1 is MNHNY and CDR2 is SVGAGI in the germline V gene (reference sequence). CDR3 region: CASSPSGQLFIKSTDTQYF. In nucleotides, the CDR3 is TGTGCCAGCAGTCCGTCGGGACAGCTGTTTATCAAATCCACAGATACGCAGTATTTT.

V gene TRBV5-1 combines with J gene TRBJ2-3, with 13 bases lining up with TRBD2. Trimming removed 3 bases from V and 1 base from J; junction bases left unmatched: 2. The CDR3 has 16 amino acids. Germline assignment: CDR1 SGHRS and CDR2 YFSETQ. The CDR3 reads CASSSGLAGGTDTQYF. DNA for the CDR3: TGCGCCAGCAGCTCTGGACTAGCGGGAGGCACAGATACGCAGTATTTT.

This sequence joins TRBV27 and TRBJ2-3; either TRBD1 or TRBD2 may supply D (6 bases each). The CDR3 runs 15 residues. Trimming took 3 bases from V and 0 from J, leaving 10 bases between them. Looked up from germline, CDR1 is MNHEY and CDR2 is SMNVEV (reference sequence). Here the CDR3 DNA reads TGTGCCAGCAGTTTGGGGGGCGGTAGCACAGATACGCAGTATTTT. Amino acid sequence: CASSLGGGSTDTQYF.

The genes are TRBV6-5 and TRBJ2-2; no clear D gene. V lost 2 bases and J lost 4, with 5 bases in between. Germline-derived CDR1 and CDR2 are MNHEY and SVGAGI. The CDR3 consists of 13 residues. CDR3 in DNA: TGTGCCAGCAGTTACAGGGTCACCGGGGAGCTGTTTTTT. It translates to CASSYRVTGELFF.

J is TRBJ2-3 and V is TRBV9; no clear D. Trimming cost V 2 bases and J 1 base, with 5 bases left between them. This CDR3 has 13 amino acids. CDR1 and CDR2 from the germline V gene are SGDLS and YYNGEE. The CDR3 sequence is CASSVLGTDTQYF. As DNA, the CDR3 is TGTGCCAGCAGCGTGTTGGGCACAGATACGCAGTATTTT.

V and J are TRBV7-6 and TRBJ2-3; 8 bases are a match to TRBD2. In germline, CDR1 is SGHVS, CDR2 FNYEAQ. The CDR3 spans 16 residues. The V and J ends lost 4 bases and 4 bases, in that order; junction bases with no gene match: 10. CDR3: CASSSSSGGPPDTQYF. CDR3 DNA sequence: TGTGCCAGCAGCTCCTCCTCGGGGGGGCCCCCAGATACGCAGTATTTT.

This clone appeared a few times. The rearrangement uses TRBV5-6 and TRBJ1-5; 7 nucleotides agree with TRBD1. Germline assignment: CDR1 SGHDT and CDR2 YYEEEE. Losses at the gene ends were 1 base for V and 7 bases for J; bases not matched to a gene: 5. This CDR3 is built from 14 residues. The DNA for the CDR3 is TGTGCCAGCAGCTTGTATACAGGGGAACAGCCCCAGCATTTT. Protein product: CASSLYTGEQPQHF. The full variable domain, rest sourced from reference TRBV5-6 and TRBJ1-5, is DAGVTQSPTHLIKTRGQQVTLRCSPKSGHDTVSWYQQALGQGPQFIFQYYEEEERQRGNFPDRFSGHQFPNYSSELNVNALLLGDSALYLCASSLYTGEQPQHFGDGTRLSIL.

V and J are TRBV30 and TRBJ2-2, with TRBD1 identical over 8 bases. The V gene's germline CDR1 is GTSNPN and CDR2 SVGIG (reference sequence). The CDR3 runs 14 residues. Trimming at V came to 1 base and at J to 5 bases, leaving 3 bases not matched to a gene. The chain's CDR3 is CAWSGQGATGELFF. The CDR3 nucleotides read TGTGCCTGGAGTGGCCAGGGGGCGACCGGGGAGCTGTTTTTT.

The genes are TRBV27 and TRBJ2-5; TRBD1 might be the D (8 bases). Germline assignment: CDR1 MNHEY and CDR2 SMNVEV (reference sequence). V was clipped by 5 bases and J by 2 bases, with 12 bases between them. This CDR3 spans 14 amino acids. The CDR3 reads CASSLQGGQETQYF. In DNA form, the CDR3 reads TGTGCCAGCAGTCTACAGGGGGGGCAAGAGACCCAGTACTTC.

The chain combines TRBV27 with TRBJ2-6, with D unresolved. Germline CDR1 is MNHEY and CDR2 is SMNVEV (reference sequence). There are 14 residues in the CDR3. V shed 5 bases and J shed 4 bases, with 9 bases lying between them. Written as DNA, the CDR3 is TGTGCCAGCAGTCCAGTACCCGGGGCCAACGTCCTGACTTTC. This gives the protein CASSPVPGANVLTF.

CDR3 bases: TGTGCCAGCAGGACAGGGGGATACACAGATACGCAGTATTTT. This gives the protein CASRTGGYTDTQYF. The V and J genes are TRBV2 and TRBJ2-3, with 9 bases matching TRBD1. J lost 2 bases, V lost 6 bases, and 3 bases had no gene match. Per the germline V gene, CDR1 is SNHLY and CDR2 is FYNNEI. The CDR3 totals 14 residues.

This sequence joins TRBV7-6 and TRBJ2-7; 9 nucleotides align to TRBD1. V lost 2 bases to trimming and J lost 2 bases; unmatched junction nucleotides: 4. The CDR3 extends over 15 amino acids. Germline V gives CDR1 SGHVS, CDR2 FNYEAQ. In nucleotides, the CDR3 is TGTGCCAGCAGCTTAATGACAGGGGGAGCCTACGAGCAGTACTTC. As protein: CASSLMTGGAYEQYF.

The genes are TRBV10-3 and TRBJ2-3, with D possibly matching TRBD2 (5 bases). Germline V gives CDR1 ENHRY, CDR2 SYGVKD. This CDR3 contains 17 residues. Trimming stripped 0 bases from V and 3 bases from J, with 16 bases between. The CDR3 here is CAISESAHRGKTDTQYF. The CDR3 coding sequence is TGTGCCATCAGTGAGTCGGCCCACCGGGGTAAAACAGATACGCAGTATTTT.

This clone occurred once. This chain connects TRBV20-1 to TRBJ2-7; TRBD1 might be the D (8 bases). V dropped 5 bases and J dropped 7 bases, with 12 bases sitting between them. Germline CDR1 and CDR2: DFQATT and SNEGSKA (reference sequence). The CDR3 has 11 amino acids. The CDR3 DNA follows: TGCAGTGCTGACAGGGGAGGGGAGCAGTACTTC. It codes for CSADRGGEQYF.

The CDR3 reads CASSLGPEGYYGYTF. The CDR3 DNA follows: TGTGCCAGCAGTTTAGGCCCCGAAGGTTACTATGGCTACACCTTC. The V and J genes are TRBV27 and TRBJ1-2; D gene unclear. The CDR3 is made up of 15 amino acids. The ends were cut back, 2 bases at V and 3 bases at J, with 13 bases in the middle. Germline V gene lookup returns CDR1 MNHEY and CDR2 SMNVEV (reference sequence).